The rows below give T cell receptor beta chains drawn from one sample of a study of blood T cell repertoires in COVID-19. This table comes from immunoSEQ multiplex PCR, and its TCRdb copy is limited to in-frame clones, with some not included. The table has hundreds of thousands of clones, more than 70% seen once. The sequencing input was peripheral blood. The receptors come from a woman aged 35 to 49 who had recovered from COVID-19. The CDR3 runs from the conserved cysteine through the conserved F or W. The D gene is left open where the match is weak. Clone size is not always given. Where it is, it says once, few, many or a class for expanded clones.

clone size: .; V gene: TRBV20-1; J gene: TRBJ2-7; D gene: .; CDR3 DNA: TGCAGTGCTAGCCAGACACCTCGGTCCTTC; CDR3 protein: CSASQTPRSF
clone size: .; V gene: TRBV11-3; J gene: TRBJ1-1; D gene: TRBD1; CDR3 DNA: TGTGCCAGCAGCCCCTGGGGGCTAACAGGGGGGGACACTGAAGCTTTCTTT; CDR3 protein: CASSPWGLTGGDTEAFF
clone size: .; V gene: TRBV20-1; J gene: TRBJ1-1; D gene: .; CDR3 DNA: TGCAGTGCTCAGTTGAACACTGAAGCTTTCTTT; CDR3 protein: CSAQLNTEAFF
clone size: .; V gene: TRBV6-5; J gene: TRBJ1-6; D gene: TRBD1; CDR3 DNA: TGTGCCAGCAGCCAGGACAGGGGTGATTCACCCCTCCACTTT; CDR3 protein: CASSQDRGDSPLHF
clone size: .; V gene: TRBV6-2/TRBV6-3; J gene: TRBJ2-3; D gene: .; CDR3 DNA: TGTGCCAGCAGTTACACCCCGGGACACCCCACAGATACGCAGTATTTT; CDR3 protein: CASSYTPGHPTDTQYF
clone size: .; V gene: TRBV5-1; J gene: TRBJ2-6; D gene: TRBD1; CDR3 DNA: TGCGCCAGCAGCTCGGGACAGGGGGCGTCTGGGGCCAACGTCCTGACTTTC; CDR3 protein: CASSSGQGASGANVLTF
clone size: .; V gene: TRBV27; J gene: TRBJ2-4; D gene: TRBD1; CDR3 DNA: TGTGCCAGCAGTCCCGTAGGACAGGGGGCCCCTTTCCGAAACATTCAGTACTTC; CDR3 protein: CASSPVGQGAPFRNIQYF
clone size: many; V gene: TRBV28; J gene: TRBJ1-4; D gene: .; CDR3 DNA: TGTGCCAGCAGTACCCCGACAGGTTGGGGCGAAAAACTGTTTTTT; CDR3 protein: CASSTPTGWGEKLFF
clone size: .; V gene: TRBV7-3; J gene: TRBJ2-2; D gene: TRBD1; CDR3 DNA: TGTGCCAGCAGCTTATCGGGGGCAGGGGGCCGGAACGGGGAGCTGTTTTTT; CDR3 protein: CASSLSGAGGRNGELFF
clone size: .; V gene: TRBV5-4; J gene: TRBJ2-5; D gene: TRBD2; CDR3 DNA: TGTGCCAGCAGCTCTCGGGGCGGGAGGGGAGAGACCCAGTACTTC; CDR3 protein: CASSSRGGRGETQYF
clone size: once; V gene: TRBV2; J gene: TRBJ1-2; D gene: .; CDR3 DNA: TGTGCCAGCAGCGCGTACCGGGACACTTTTGGCTACACCTTC; CDR3 protein: CASSAYRDTFGYTF
clone size: .; V gene: TRBV9; J gene: TRBJ2-6; D gene: .; CDR3 DNA: TGTGCCAGCAGCGTAGGCGTCAGAGGGGGATCTGGGGCCAACGTCCTGACTTTC; CDR3 protein: CASSVGVRGGSGANVLTF
clone size: .; V gene: TRBV6-2/TRBV6-3; J gene: TRBJ1-4; D gene: .; CDR3 DNA: TGTGCCAGCAGTTACCCGGCGGGGCTTAATGAAAAACTGTTTTTT; CDR3 protein: CASSYPAGLNEKLFF
clone size: .; V gene: TRBV19; J gene: TRBJ2-1; D gene: TRBD2; CDR3 DNA: TGTGCCAGTAGTCCGGCGGGAGGGCGTATTTACAATGAGCAGTTCTTC; CDR3 protein: CASSPAGGRIYNEQFF
clone size: .; V gene: TRBV5-1; J gene: TRBJ2-1; D gene: TRBD2; CDR3 DNA: TGCGCCAGCAGCGGAACTAGCGGGGCCTACAATGAGCAGTTCTTC; CDR3 protein: CASSGTSGAYNEQFF
clone size: .; V gene: TRBV19; J gene: TRBJ1-2; D gene: .; CDR3 DNA: TGTGCCAGTAGGGCAGGGGCCCTGGGAGGCTACACCTTC; CDR3 protein: CASRAGALGGYTF
clone size: .; V gene: TRBV7-9; J gene: TRBJ1-2; D gene: .; CDR3 DNA: TGTGCCAGCAGCACCGGGGGTGGCTACACCTTC; CDR3 protein: CASSTGGGYTF
clone size: .; V gene: TRBV6-2/TRBV6-3; J gene: TRBJ2-7; D gene: .; CDR3 DNA: TGTGCCAGCAGCCCACCCACAGGGGGGGGCTACGAGCAGTACTTC; CDR3 protein: CASSPPTGGGYEQYF
clone size: .; V gene: TRBV27; J gene: TRBJ1-5; D gene: TRBD1; CDR3 DNA: TGTGCCAGCAGTCCACGGACAGGGGTCGGAAGCAATCAGCCCCAGCATTTT; CDR3 protein: CASSPRTGVGSNQPQHF
clone size: .; V gene: TRBV11-3; J gene: TRBJ2-1; D gene: TRBD2; CDR3 DNA: TGTGCCAGCAGCCCGCGAGCGGGAGGATTCCCCAATGAGCAGTTCTTC; CDR3 protein: CASSPRAGGFPNEQFF
clone size: .; V gene: TRBV5-6; J gene: TRBJ2-3; D gene: .; CDR3 DNA: TGTGCCAGCAGCACCGGGACTTACACAGATACGCAGTATTTT; CDR3 protein: CASSTGTYTDTQYF
clone size: .; V gene: TRBV2; J gene: TRBJ2-5; D gene: TRBD1; CDR3 DNA: TGTGCCAGCAGACACAGGGGGCAGGGTGAGACCCAGTACTTC; CDR3 protein: CASRHRGQGETQYF
clone size: .; V gene: TRBV5-5; J gene: TRBJ1-2; D gene: .; CDR3 DNA: TGTGCCAGCAGCCCTACCACAGGGACCTGGGGCTACACCTTC; CDR3 protein: CASSPTTGTWGYTF
clone size: .; V gene: TRBV6-5; J gene: TRBJ2-7; D gene: TRBD1; CDR3 DNA: TGTGCCAGCAGTTACCAGGGACAGGGGGCAGGAGAGCAGTACTTC; CDR3 protein: CASSYQGQGAGEQYF
clone size: .; V gene: TRBV11-2; J gene: TRBJ2-1; D gene: TRBD2; CDR3 DNA: TGTGCCAGCAGCTCCCTAGCGGGAGGGCGGTACAATGAGCAGTTCTTC; CDR3 protein: CASSSLAGGRYNEQFF
clone size: .; V gene: TRBV4-3; J gene: TRBJ2-1; D gene: .; CDR3 DNA: TGCGCCAGCAGCCTATCGGGCCGGGGGGCGGCTGGGGAGCAGTTCTTC; CDR3 protein: CASSLSGRGAAGEQFF
clone size: .; V gene: TRBV24-1; J gene: TRBJ2-7; D gene: .; CDR3 DNA: TGTGCCACCAGTGATCACTACGAGCAGTACTTC; CDR3 protein: CATSDHYEQYF
clone size: .; V gene: TRBV9; J gene: TRBJ2-2; D gene: .; CDR3 DNA: TGTGCCAGCAGCGTAGATTGGCCCGGGGAGCTGTTTTTT; CDR3 protein: CASSVDWPGELFF
clone size: .; V gene: TRBV6-5; J gene: TRBJ1-1; D gene: .; CDR3 DNA: TGTGCCAGCAGTCCCCCAGGGGAGGGCACTGAAGCTTTCTTT; CDR3 protein: CASSPPGEGTEAFF
clone size: few; V gene: TRBV5-1; J gene: TRBJ2-3; D gene: TRBD2; CDR3 DNA: TGCGCCAGCAGCTTGGGGGGAGGGTCTCGGCAGTATTTT; CDR3 protein: CASSLGGGSRQYF
clone size: .; V gene: TRBV24-1; J gene: TRBJ1-2; D gene: .; CDR3 DNA: TGTGCCACCAGTGACCCCAGGGGCTATGGCTACACCTTC; CDR3 protein: CATSDPRGYGYTF
clone size: .; V gene: TRBV11-3; J gene: TRBJ1-3; D gene: .; CDR3 DNA: TGTGCCAGCAGCCCGCGACAGAGTTTCCTTCCCTCTGGAAACACCATATATTTT; CDR3 protein: CASSPRQSFLPSGNTIYF
clone size: .; V gene: TRBV5-8; J gene: TRBJ1-1; D gene: .; CDR3 DNA: TGTGCCAGCAGCTTGGCGGGACTGTTGAACACTGAAGCTTTCTTT; CDR3 protein: CASSLAGLLNTEAFF
clone size: .; V gene: TRBV29-1; J gene: TRBJ1-1; D gene: .; CDR3 DNA: TGCAGCGTTGAAATCTGGGGGGCTGAAGCTTTCTTT; CDR3 protein: CSVEIWGAEAFF
clone size: .; V gene: TRBV19; J gene: TRBJ1-1; D gene: .; CDR3 DNA: TGTGCCAGTATCCGAGCCCAGGGGATAGTTGACACTGAAGCTTTCTTT; CDR3 protein: CASIRAQGIVDTEAFF
clone size: .; V gene: TRBV4-3; J gene: TRBJ1-4; D gene: .; CDR3 DNA: TGCGCCAGCAGCCAAGATGTCCCCCGGCAAAAGGGAGGAAAACTGTTTTTT; CDR3 protein: CASSQDVPRQKGGKLFF
clone size: .; V gene: TRBV30; J gene: TRBJ1-2; D gene: .; CDR3 DNA: TGTGCCTGGAGTAGGCAATCCGGGGGCTACACCTTC; CDR3 protein: CAWSRQSGGYTF
clone size: .; V gene: TRBV5-1; J gene: TRBJ2-3; D gene: .; CDR3 DNA: TGCGCCAGCAGCCCCCAGGGGAGAAGCACAGATACGCAGTATTTT; CDR3 protein: CASSPQGRSTDTQYF
clone size: .; V gene: TRBV19; J gene: TRBJ1-5; D gene: .; CDR3 DNA: TGTGCCACCCGACAGTCCGGCAATCAGCCCCAGCATTTT; CDR3 protein: CATRQSGNQPQHF
clone size: .; V gene: TRBV7-3; J gene: TRBJ2-2; D gene: TRBD2; CDR3 DNA: TGTGCCAGCAGCTTATCGGTCCTAGCGGGAGGGCCGGGGGAGCTGTTTTTT; CDR3 protein: CASSLSVLAGGPGELFF
clone size: .; V gene: TRBV16; J gene: TRBJ2-1; D gene: TRBD1; CDR3 DNA: TGTGCCAGCAGCCAATACAGGGGGCAACGTGGCAATGAGCAGTTCTTC; CDR3 protein: CASSQYRGQRGNEQFF
clone size: .; V gene: TRBV6-6; J gene: TRBJ1-2; D gene: .; CDR3 DNA: TGTGCCAGCAGGGCCCAGGGTGTTAACTATGGCTACACCTTC; CDR3 protein: CASRAQGVNYGYTF
clone size: .; V gene: TRBV29-1; J gene: TRBJ1-3; D gene: .; CDR3 DNA: TGCAGCGTTGCTCAGGTAGACTCTGGAAACACCATATATTTT; CDR3 protein: CSVAQVDSGNTIYF
clone size: once; V gene: TRBV19; J gene: TRBJ2-1; D gene: TRBD2; CDR3 DNA: TGTGCCAGTAGTCCCGGACTAGCGTTTATCTTGGGTGAGCAGTTCTTC; CDR3 protein: CASSPGLAFILGEQFF
clone size: .; V gene: TRBV5-4; J gene: TRBJ1-2; D gene: TRBD1; CDR3 DNA: TGTGCCAGCAGCCCGACTCTGGACAGGGAGGATGGCTACACCTTC; CDR3 protein: CASSPTLDREDGYTF
clone size: .; V gene: TRBV18; J gene: TRBJ1-2; D gene: .; CDR3 DNA: TGTGCCAGCTCACCCCCCGGGGGGGGAAATGGCTATGGCTACACCTTC; CDR3 protein: CASSPPGGGNGYGYTF
clone size: .; V gene: TRBV10-3; J gene: TRBJ2-7; D gene: .; CDR3 DNA: TGTGCCATCAGTGCGGGAGCCCTTAACTACGAGCAGTACTTC; CDR3 protein: CAISAGALNYEQYF
clone size: .; V gene: TRBV5-4; J gene: TRBJ1-2; D gene: TRBD1; CDR3 DNA: TGTGCCAGCAGCCCCAAGGGGGCCCCCTCCTATGGCTACACCTTC; CDR3 protein: CASSPKGAPSYGYTF
clone size: .; V gene: TRBV30; J gene: TRBJ2-5; D gene: TRBD2; CDR3 DNA: TGTGCCCATACCCCACCGGGACTACTGTACCAAGAGACCCAGTACTTC; CDR3 protein: CAHTPPGLLYQETQYF
clone size: once; V gene: TRBV12-3/TRBV12-4; J gene: TRBJ1-1; D gene: .; CDR3 DNA: TGTGCCAGCAGTTTCCGAGCAACTGAAGCTTTCTTT; CDR3 protein: CASSFRATEAFF
clone size: .; V gene: TRBV20-1; J gene: TRBJ2-2; D gene: TRBD2; CDR3 DNA: TGCAGTGCTAGTTTTGCACTAGCGGGCTTCACCGGGGAGCTGTTTTTT; CDR3 protein: CSASFALAGFTGELFF